One sample yielded the 27 T cell receptor beta chains listed below, sequenced in a study of type 1 regulatory T cells. TCRdb independently ran MiXCR on the reads; one entry per CDR3 protein. The data show some 89,000 distinct CDR3 sequences, roughly a third seen once. The sequencing input was CD4+ T cells, either the whole sample or a sorted fraction (not recorded which). The receptors shown here come from a human donor in good health.

There are a few counts of this clonotype. The genes are TRBV5-1 and TRBJ2-3, with D perhaps TRBD2 (5 bases). Trimming shortened V by 2 bases and J by 0 bases, and 19 bases separated the two germline ends. This CDR3 comprises 18 residues. Germline lookup yields CDR1 SGHRS and CDR2 YFSETQ. The CDR3 DNA reads TGCGCCAGCAGCTTCCGGGGTACCAGAAAAGAGAGCACAGATACGCAGTATTTT. Translated, it gives CASSFRGTRKESTDTQYF.

The chain recombines TRBV3-1 with TRBJ1-6; perhaps TRBD1 as D (5 bases). This CDR3 is built from 18 residues. V lost 1 base and J lost 0, with 13 bases in between. Germline CDR1 reads LGHDT; CDR2 reads YNNKEL (reference sequence). The chain's CDR3 is CASSQAWTRSSYNSPLHF. As DNA, the CDR3 is TGTGCCAGCAGCCAAGCCTGGACACGGAGCTCCTATAATTCACCCCTCCACTTT.

This chain joins TRBV30 and TRBJ2-1, with 10 bases fitting TRBD2. Germline V gives CDR1 GTSNPN, CDR2 SVGIG (reference sequence). Trimming cost V 5 bases and J 8 bases; bases outside gene matches: 9. The CDR3 length is 14 residues. The CDR3 region is CAWAAGGTQDEQFF. The CDR3 DNA sequence: TGTGCCTGGGCAGCGGGAGGGACCCAGGATGAGCAGTTCTTC. Complete variable domain (other parts from reference TRBV30 and TRBJ2-1): SQTIHQWPATLVQPVGSPLSLECTVEGTSNPNLYWYRQAAGRGLQLLFYSVGIGQISSEVPQNLSASRPQDRQFILSSKKLLLSDSGFYLCAWAAGGTQDEQFFGPGTRLTVL.

V gene TRBV23-1 combines with J gene TRBJ1-1; 7 bases are shared with TRBD1. TRBV23-1 is an ORF for which the function is uncertain. Trimming at V came to 0 bases and at J to 0 bases, leaving 10 bases not matched to a gene. CDR3 length: 18 residues. The CDR3 here is CASSQSGRGRFVNTEAFF. The CDR3 DNA reads TGCGCCAGCAGTCAATCAGGAAGGGGGCGCTTCGTGAACACTGAAGCTTTCTTT.

The genes are TRBV20-1 and TRBJ1-5; possible D gene TRBD1, 6 bases. The V and J ends lost 0 bases and 8 bases respectively, with 14 bases between them. Germline V gene lookup returns CDR1 DFQATT and CDR2 SNEGSKA (reference sequence). The CDR3 sequence is 14 residues long. The CDR3 loop is CSARDQGFSEPQHF. The CDR3 DNA is TGCAGTGCTAGAGACCAGGGGTTCTCGGAGCCCCAGCATTTT.

The chain uses TRBV15 and TRBJ2-1; 7 bases agree with TRBD2. Trimming at V came to 2 bases and at J to 2 bases, leaving 6 bases not matched to a gene. CDR3 size: 16 residues. From germline, CDR1 is LNHNV and CDR2 YYDKDF (reference sequence). CDR3: CATSRPAGITYNEQFF. The CDR3 DNA sequence: TGTGCCACCAGCAGACCAGCGGGAATCACCTACAATGAGCAGTTCTTC.

The chain recombines TRBV30 with TRBJ1-1; D unresolved. Looked up from germline, CDR1 is GTSNPN and CDR2 is SVGIG (reference sequence). This CDR3 region has 13 residues. V lost 2 bases, J lost 1 base, and 8 bases lay in between. As DNA, the CDR3 is TGTGCCTGGAGTTCAAGTAGGAACACTGAAGCTTTCTTT. Its protein is CAWSSSRNTEAFF.

This clonotype was seen only a few times. CDR3 sequence: CSASDTGVDGYTF. The CDR3 nucleotides are TGCAGTGCTAGTGATACAGGGGTGGATGGCTACACCTTC. J is TRBJ1-2 and V is TRBV20-1; 7 positions agree with TRBD1. After removal of 3 bases from V and 6 bases from J, the junction contained 7 bases not matched to a gene. This CDR3 has 13 residues. Germline values: CDR1 DFQATT, CDR2 SNEGSKA (reference sequence).

This clonotype was picked up a small number of times. This chain links TRBV7-2 with TRBJ2-2, with D uncertain. This CDR3 is built from 14 residues. Germline assignment: CDR1 SGHTA and CDR2 FQGNSA. The ends were cut back, 1 base at V and 6 bases at J, with 9 bases in the middle. CDR3 coding DNA: TGTGCCAGCAGCTTAGAGTCAGGTGCCGGGGAGCTGTTTTTT. This codes for CASSLESGAGELFF.

This clonotype has more than one count but fewer than ten. The chain links TRBV27 to TRBJ2-5; D is unresolved. V lost 5 bases, J lost 5 bases, and 9 bases lay in between. Looked up from germline, CDR1 is MNHEY and CDR2 is SMNVEV (reference sequence). The CDR3 extends over 12 amino acids. The chain's CDR3 is CASSDWGETQYF. CDR3 DNA: TGTGCCAGCAGTGACTGGGGTGAGACCCAGTACTTC.

The gene calls are TRBV19 and TRBJ2-1, with TRBD1 matching over 7 bases. This CDR3 has 15 amino acids. Germline V gene sequence: CDR1 LNHDA, CDR2 SQIVND (reference sequence). V shed 1 base, J shed 2 bases, and the junction held 2 bases outside the gene matches. CDR3: CASSIGTGAYNEQFF. The CDR3 coding sequence is TGTGCCAGTAGTATAGGAACAGGGGCCTACAATGAGCAGTTCTTC.

The V and J genes are TRBV20-1 and TRBJ2-3; D is uncertain. The germline gives CDR1 DFQATT, CDR2 SNEGSKA (reference sequence). The CDR3 consists of 10 residues. V was cut by 3 bases and J by 4 bases, with 2 bases left in between. CDR3 in DNA: TGCAGTGCTAGGTCAGATACGCAGTATTTT. Amino acids: CSARSDTQYF.

This clonotype was seen a few times. The rearrangement links TRBV11-2 to TRBJ2-7; a possible D gene is TRBD1 (5 bases). Germline V gene sequence: CDR1 SGHAT, CDR2 FQNNGV. This CDR3 comprises 15 residues. V was cut by 5 bases and J by 0 bases, with 14 bases left in between. The DNA of the CDR3 is TGTGCCAGCAGCCAATCCTCAGGGTTCTCCTACGAGCAGTACTTC. This sequence encodes CASSQSSGFSYEQYF.

The CDR3 DNA reads as TGCAGTGCTAGGGCCCAATCAACAACGGGCACTGAAGCTTTCTTT. It codes for CSARAQSTTGTEAFF. This chain joins TRBV20-1 and TRBJ1-1, with no clear D. The CDR3 spans 15 residues. Trimming took off 3 bases at V and 4 bases at J, with 18 bases between the two ends. CDR1 is DFQATT and CDR2 is SNEGSKA in the germline V gene (reference sequence).

V gene TRBV18 combines with J gene TRBJ1-3; no definite D call. The length of the CDR3 is 13 residues. Trimming cost V 5 bases and J 7 bases, with 12 bases left between them. CDR1 is KGHSH, CDR2 LQKENI, per germline. The CDR3 region has the DNA TGTGCCAGCTCAGCGGGTGCGGAGAACACCATATATTTT. Its protein product is CASSAGAENTIYF.

The chain employs TRBV5-4 and TRBJ2-7; D is ambiguous. V was trimmed by 0 bases and J by 0 bases, leaving 10 bases between them. This CDR3 spans 15 amino acids. Germline V gene data show CDR1 as SGHNT and CDR2 as YYREEE (reference sequence). The CDR3 nucleotides are TGTGCCAGCAGCTTGGCGGGCGGTGCCTCCTACGAGCAGTACTTC. Translation gives CASSLAGGASYEQYF.

V and J are TRBV6-2 or TRBV6-3 and TRBJ2-1, with D perhaps matching TRBD1 (6 bases). The CDR3 spans 17 residues. V was cut by 6 bases and J by 1 base, with 19 bases left in between. Germline lookup yields CDR1 MNHEY and CDR2 SVGEGT. The CDR3 bases are TGTGCCAGCAGAAAAGGGGGTTTAATCGGTTCCTACAATGAGCAGTTCTTC. It specifies CASRKGGLIGSYNEQFF.

J is TRBJ2-7 and V is TRBV5-1; D is unresolved. The CDR3 is 13 amino acids. Trimming removed 0 bases at V and 3 bases at J, with 7 bases between. The germline V gene has CDR1 SGHRS and CDR2 YFSETQ. The CDR3 nucleotides read TGCGCCAGCAGCTTGGTTGGGCACTACGAGCAGTACTTC. Amino acids: CASSLVGHYEQYF.

This clonotype has more than one count but fewer than ten. The chain joins TRBV20-1 to TRBJ1-5, with 8 bases lining up with TRBD1. Germline V CDR1 and CDR2: DFQATT, SNEGSKA (reference sequence). The J segment lost 1 base and the V segment lost 6 bases, leaving 11 bases of the junction unmatched. This CDR3 comprises 16 residues. The chain's CDR3 is CSATDRGRGSNQPQHF. CDR3 bases: TGCAGTGCAACCGACAGGGGCCGGGGGAGCAATCAGCCCCAGCATTTT.

The V and J genes are TRBV7-3 and TRBJ1-2, with D maybe TRBD1 (6 bases). Germline V lookup: CDR1 SGHTA, CDR2 FQGTGA. V was trimmed by 1 base and J by 4 bases, leaving 10 bases between them. The CDR3 covers 14 residues. The CDR3 sequence is CASSLKGDSYGYTF. CDR3 coding DNA: TGTGCCAGCAGCTTAAAGGGGGACTCCTATGGCTACACCTTC.

Only a few counts were recorded for this clonotype. The rearrangement uses TRBV5-4 and TRBJ2-2, with unresolved D. The V gene's germline CDR1 is SGHNT and CDR2 YYREEE (reference sequence). CDR3 size: 15 residues. V lost 0 bases and J 0 bases, leaving 6 bases between the germline ends. DNA for the CDR3: TGTGCCAGCAGCTTGGACACCTCGAACACCGGGGAGCTGTTTTTT. Translation: CASSLDTSNTGELFF.

V gene TRBV4-3 combines with J gene TRBJ2-6; D is undetermined. Trimming shortened V by 1 base and J by 0 bases, and 10 bases separated the two germline ends. CDR1 is LGHNA and CDR2 is YSLEER in the germline V gene. This CDR3 spans 17 amino acids. CDR3 loop: CASSQGIGLSGANVLTF. CDR3 coding DNA: TGCGCCAGCAGCCAAGGTATAGGCCTCTCTGGGGCCAACGTCCTGACTTTC.

This chain connects TRBV29-1 to TRBJ1-2; 11 nucleotides align to TRBD1. Germline-derived CDR1 and CDR2 are SQVTM and ANQGSEA. V was pared by 7 bases and J by 5 bases, with 9 bases of the junction left unmatched. This CDR3 region has 14 residues. CDR3: CSGTGGGGVYGYTF. CDR3 coding DNA: TGCAGCGGGACAGGGGGCGGTGGTGTATATGGCTACACCTTC. Based on the CDR3 plus reference TRBV29-1 and TRBJ1-2, the full variable domain is SAVISQKPSRDICQRGTSLTIQCQVDSQVTMMFWYRQQPGQSLTLIATANQGSEATYESGFVIDKFPISRPNLTFSTLTVSNMSPEDSSIYLCSGTGGGGVYGYTFGSGTRLTVV.

V and J are TRBV7-9 and TRBJ2-5, with 14 bases aligning to TRBD2. The germline gives CDR1 SEHNR, CDR2 FQNEAQ (reference sequence). The CDR3 extends over 16 amino acids. V lost 3 bases and J lost 5; bases outside the gene matches: 5. CDR3 DNA: TGTGCCAGCAGCTTCAGGGGACTAGCGGGAGTTGAGACCCAGTACTTC. This codes for CASSFRGLAGVETQYF.

V usage is TRBV20-1 and J usage is TRBJ2-5; the D gene is possibly TRBD2 (5 bases). Trimming stripped 0 bases from V and 5 bases from J, with 19 bases between. There are 16 residues in the CDR3. CDR1 and CDR2 from the germline V gene are DFQATT and SNEGSKA (reference sequence). CDR3 sequence reads: CSAREYGVLARETQYF. The CDR3 nucleotides are TGCAGTGCTAGAGAATATGGGGTTTTAGCGCGGGAGACCCAGTACTTC.

The chain combines TRBV20-1 with TRBJ2-3, with D possibly TRBD2 on 5 matching bases. The germline V gene has CDR1 DFQATT and CDR2 SNEGSKA (reference sequence). The CDR3 totals 12 residues. Between the trimmed V and J ends, which lost 8 bases and 1 base, there was a span of 10 bases. The CDR3: CSTLEGTDTQYF. Here the CDR3 DNA reads TGCAGTACTTTGGAGGGCACAGATACGCAGTATTTT.

This clonotype has more than one count but fewer than ten. The chain carries TRBV10-3 and TRBJ1-2; D ambiguous. The CDR3 is made up of 12 amino acids. With 3 bases removed from V and 7 bases from J, the gap between germline ends came to 9 bases. Germline lookup yields CDR1 ENHRY and CDR2 SYGVKD. CDR3 coding DNA: TGTGCCATCAGTGATAATCCGGCTGGCTACACCTTC. It translates to CAISDNPAGYTF.